These 13 T cell receptor beta chains were all obtained from the same sample, sequenced in a study of long-term antiretroviral therapy in people with HIV. Sequencing used immunoSEQ v3.0 at survey level. Sequencing was performed with immunoSEQ multiplex PCR; in TCRdb, only in-frame clones are kept and a portion is missing. The table shows approximately 22,000 clones, with approximately 82% occurring only once. Sequenced here: unsorted PBMCs, sampled 3 years after starting antiretroviral therapy. Receptor source: a man aged 45-65 years with HIV.

CDR3 in DNA: TGTGCCAGCAGTCCTTCAGGGAGCGGGAGGTTTTACGAGCAGTACTTC. Its protein is CASSPSGSGRFYEQYF. The rearrangement uses TRBV27 and TRBJ2-7; 9 bases align to TRBD2. CDR3 length equals 16 residues. With 5 bases clipped from V and 4 bases from J, the junction kept 12 bases outside the gene matches. Looked up from germline, CDR1 is MNHEY and CDR2 is SMNVEV (reference sequence).

The J gene is TRBJ2-2, the V gene TRBV15; D uncertain. Per germline, CDR1 LNHNV and CDR2 YYDKDF (reference sequence). V lost 2 bases and J lost 5, with 6 bases in between. The CDR3 totals 13 residues. CDR3 nucleotides: TGTGCCACCAGCAGACACGGGACCGGGGAGCTGTTTTTT. The encoded protein is CATSRHGTGELFF.

The V gene is TRBV29-1, the J gene TRBJ2-4; 9 bases align to TRBD2. The CDR3 totals 20 residues. V was clipped by 4 bases and J by 3 bases; unmatched bases: 22. Germline lookup yields CDR1 SQVTM and CDR2 ANQGSEA. The CDR3 coding sequence is TGCAGCGTTGTGGACAGCCCTTTAGTACTAGCGGGTGGGGTCAAAAACATTCAGTACTTC. Encoded protein: CSVVDSPLVLAGGVKNIQYF.

A single count supports this clone. The rearrangement uses TRBV5-1 and TRBJ2-7; D is perhaps TRBD1 (5 bases). The CDR3 is 16 amino acids. V was pared by 4 bases and J by 0 bases, with 17 bases between. Germline assignment: CDR1 SGHRS and CDR2 YFSETQ. CDR3 in DNA: TGCGCCAGCAGCCCGACAACAGGACCAAGCTCCTACGAGCAGTACTTC. Translated: CASSPTTGPSSYEQYF.

J is TRBJ1-2 and V is TRBV6-5; maybe TRBD1 (5 bases). The CDR3 extends over 13 amino acids. V was cut by 0 bases and J by 8 bases, with 10 bases left in between. The germline CDR1 and CDR2 sequences are MNHEY and SVGAGI. CDR3 protein: CASSYSGGDGYTF. The DNA of the CDR3 is TGTGCCAGCAGTTACTCCGGGGGAGACGGCTACACCTTC.

The chain recombines TRBV25-1 with TRBJ1-6, with D maybe TRBD1 (6 bases). Germline CDR1 and CDR2: MGHDK and SYGVNS. The CDR3 spans 16 residues. Trimming shortened V by 8 bases and J by 8 bases, and 22 bases separated the two germline ends. The chain's CDR3 is CASSRFGQLGDSPLHF. The CDR3 bases are TGTGCCAGCTCGCGTTTTGGACAGTTGGGCGATTCACCCCTCCACTTT.

The chain recombines TRBV20-1 with TRBJ1-2, with D possibly TRBD1 on 5 matching bases. V lost 4 bases, J lost 8 bases, and 11 bases lay in between. Germline V gives CDR1 DFQATT, CDR2 SNEGSKA (reference sequence). The CDR3 totals 11 residues. This CDR3 reads CSAKRGGGYTF. The CDR3 coding sequence is TGCAGTGCTAAGAGGGGCGGAGGCTACACCTTC.

The chain employs TRBV11-2 and TRBJ2-1; D gene unclear. The CDR3 is 13 amino acids. Germline CDR1 SGHAT, CDR2 FQNNGV. Trimming stripped 5 bases from V and 8 bases from J, with 13 bases between. CDR3 nucleotides: TGTGCCAGCAGCATCCGGGCCCAGGATGAGCAGTTCTTC. This encodes CASSIRAQDEQFF. Combining the CDR3 with reference TRBV11-2 and TRBJ2-1 gives the whole variable domain EAGVAQSPRYKIIEKRQSVAFWCNPISGHATLYWYQQILGQGPKLLIQFQNNGVVDDSQLPKDRFSAERLKGVDSTLKIQPAKLEDSAVYLCASSIRAQDEQFFGPGTRLTVL.

This chain joins TRBV5-4 and TRBJ2-2, with a tentative D call TRBD1 (6 bases). The V end was cut by 3 bases, the J end by 5 bases, with 14 bases between. CDR3 length: 15 amino acids. CDR1 and CDR2 (germline): SGHNT, YYREEE (reference sequence). The CDR3 DNA follows: TGTGCCAGCAGCTCCGGGACACCGGGAACCGGGGAGCTGTTTTTT. This gives the protein CASSSGTPGTGELFF. The entire variable domain, with the rest obtained from reference TRBV5-4 and TRBJ2-2, is as follows: ETGVTQSPTHLIKTRGQQVTLRCSSQSGHNTVSWYQQALGQGPQFIFQYYREEENGRGNFPPRFSGLQFPNYSSELNVNALELDDSALYLCASSSGTPGTGELFFGEGSRLTVL.

This clone has only one observation. V usage is TRBV2 and J usage is TRBJ2-7; maybe TRBD1 (6 bases). V gave up 11 bases and J gave up 2 bases, with 16 bases separating them. Germline assignment: CDR1 SNHLY and CDR2 FYNNEI. The CDR3 has 13 amino acids. CDR3 amino acids: CAQGKLGTYEQYF. In nucleotides, the CDR3 is TGTGCCCAGGGGAAACTAGGAACCTACGAGCAGTACTTC.

The chain joins TRBV30 to TRBJ1-1, with a tentative D call TRBD1 (5 bases). Germline V gene sequence: CDR1 GTSNPN, CDR2 SVGIG (reference sequence). This CDR3 is built from 13 residues. Trimming took 3 bases from V and 12 from J, leaving 20 bases between them. CDR3 in amino acids: CAWSLSIPGIPFF. CDR3 sequence (DNA): TGTGCCTGGAGCCTCTCCATCCCAGGGATTCCTTTCTTT.

This clone turned up a few times. J is TRBJ2-7 and V is TRBV6-6, with a possible D match to TRBD1 (6 bases). There are 14 residues in the CDR3. Trimming stripped 5 bases from V and 2 bases from J, with 13 bases between. The germline V gene has CDR1 MNHNY and CDR2 SVGAGI (reference sequence). Written as DNA, the CDR3 is TGTGCCAGCAGTCACCTGGGGGCTGCCTACGAGCAGTACTTC. Translated, it gives CASSHLGAAYEQYF.

This clone was detected only a few times. The rearrangement links TRBV7-8 to TRBJ2-3, with D unclear. The CDR3 is 15 residues long. The germline CDR1 and CDR2 sequences are SGHVS and FQNEAQ. Trimming removed 1 base at V and 1 base at J, with 9 bases between. The CDR3 loop is CASSLDSFGTDTQYF. In nucleotides, the CDR3 is TGTGCCAGCAGCTTAGACTCGTTTGGCACAGATACGCAGTATTTT.